This entry lists 14 T cell receptor beta chains sequenced from one sample in a study of blood T cell repertoires in COVID-19. Measured with immunoSEQ multiplex PCR; TCRdb has only the in-frame clones, and not every one. The data show around 100,000 clones, approximately 84% seen once. Sequencing used peripheral blood. The receptors originated from a human donor in a cohort sampled during active COVID-19.

The rearrangement uses TRBV4-1 and TRBJ1-4; 7 nucleotides line up with TRBD1. This CDR3 has 15 residues. V lost 4 bases to trimming and J lost 3 bases; unmatched junction nucleotides: 5. Germline V gene lookup returns CDR1 MGHRA and CDR2 YSYEKL. In DNA, the CDR3 is TGCGCCAGCAGCCCCCCGGGACAGTCTAATGAAAAACTGTTTTTT. This codes for CASSPPGQSNEKLFF.

This chain connects TRBV5-1 to TRBJ2-1, with 11 bases matching TRBD2. CDR1 is SGHRS, CDR2 YFSETQ, per germline. The V segment lost 1 base and the J segment 9 bases; nucleotides outside the gene matches: 6. CDR3 size: 15 residues. The CDR3 DNA reads as TGCGCCAGCAGCTTGTATAGCGGGGGGGTAGGTGAGCAGTTCTTC. Protein: CASSLYSGGVGEQFF.

CDR3 region: CASSAGLQETQYF. For the CDR3, the DNA is TGTGCCAGCAGTGCAGGCCTCCAAGAGACCCAGTACTTC. V gene TRBV25-1 combines with J gene TRBJ2-5; D is uncertain. Germline loops: CDR1 MGHDK, CDR2 SYGVNS. This CDR3 spans 13 amino acids. The V and J ends lost 4 bases and 1 base respectively, with 7 bases between them.

This chain uses TRBV21-1 with TRBJ2-7; the D call of TRBD1 is as the table states it, not checked on the DNA. TRBV21-1 is annotated as a pseudogene. There are 14 residues in the CDR3. CDR3 sequence: CASSSSDRGQQQYF. As DNA, the CDR3 is TGTGCCAGCAGCTCCTCGGACAGGGGGCAACAGCAGTACTTC.

The J gene is TRBJ2-1, the V gene TRBV7-2, with 11 bases fitting TRBD2. The junction had 3 bases not matched to a gene; V was cut back by 1 base and J by 4 bases. The germline gives CDR1 SGHTA, CDR2 FQGNSA. This CDR3 is built from 16 residues. For the CDR3, the DNA is TGTGCCAGCAGCTTAGAAGTAGCGGGGGGGTACAATGAGCAGTTCTTC. Its translation: CASSLEVAGGYNEQFF.

The V and J genes are TRBV4-1 and TRBJ2-5; possibly TRBD2 for D (5 bases). Germline CDR1 is MGHRA and CDR2 is YSYEKL. The CDR3 totals 14 residues. V dropped 1 base and J dropped 5 bases, with 11 bases sitting between them. The CDR3, as DNA: TGCGCCAGCAGCCAAGTCGGCAGAGGGGAGACCCAGTACTTC. Its protein product is CASSQVGRGETQYF.

The chain uses TRBV6-5 and TRBJ1-2, with D tentatively TRBD1 (5 bases). Germline-derived CDR1 and CDR2 are MNHEY and SVGAGI. The length of the CDR3 is 14 residues. The V end was cut by 7 bases, the J end by 4 bases, with 16 bases between. CDR3 amino acids: CASTPVRGIYGYTF. CDR3 DNA sequence: TGTGCCAGCACCCCTGTAAGGGGTATCTATGGCTACACCTTC.

The J gene is TRBJ2-7, the V gene TRBV5-4; possible D gene TRBD2, 5 bases. Per germline, CDR1 SGHNT and CDR2 YYREEE (reference sequence). The CDR3 length is 15 residues. The V end lost 0 bases, the J end lost 3 bases, and 13 bases lay between the germline ends. The CDR3 loop is CASSLGGSRVYEQYF. The DNA for the CDR3 is TGTGCCAGCAGCTTGGGAGGGTCAAGGGTCTACGAGCAGTACTTC.

This chain joins TRBV12-3 or TRBV12-4 and TRBJ2-3; weak D call: TRBD2 (6 bases). With 5 bases removed from V and 5 bases from J, the gap between germline ends came to 8 bases. The CDR3 is made up of 12 amino acids. CDR3 DNA: TGTGCCAGCAGTGAAGCGGGAGATACGCAGTATTTT. Translation: CASSEAGDTQYF.

The chain carries TRBV3-1 (or the pseudogene TRBV3-2) and TRBJ2-3, with a weak D call TRBD1 (5 bases). Deletions cut 5 bases from V and 6 bases from J, with 12 bases between. Germline lookup yields CDR1 LGHDT and CDR2 YNNKEL (reference sequence). The CDR3 has 13 amino acids. CDR3 amino acids: CASSAQGADTQYF. CDR3 bases: TGTGCCAGCAGCGCCCAGGGCGCGGATACGCAGTATTTT.

The V gene is TRBV11-1, the J gene TRBJ2-2; D is perhaps TRBD2 (5 bases). Per the germline V gene, CDR1 is SGHAT and CDR2 is FQDESV (reference sequence). The V end was cut by 3 bases, the J end by 6 bases, with 8 bases between. The CDR3 sequence is 13 residues long. The CDR3 here is CASSLRAPGELFF. Written as DNA, the CDR3 is TGTGCCAGCAGCTTGAGGGCACCCGGGGAGCTGTTTTTT.

J is TRBJ2-2 and V is TRBV6-5; 7 bases match TRBD2. The CDR3 loop spans 14 amino acids. Germline values: CDR1 MNHEY, CDR2 SVGAGI. The V and J ends lost 7 bases and 5 bases, in that order; junction bases with no gene match: 7. CDR3 sequence reads: CASKGRRGTGELFF. For the CDR3, the DNA is TGTGCCAGCAAAGGACGGCGGGGGACCGGGGAGCTGTTTTTT.

This clone was detected once. The chain links TRBV7-2 to TRBJ1-5, with 9 bases identical to TRBD1. J lost 6 bases, V lost 5 bases, and 11 bases had no gene match. Germline CDR1 is SGHTA and CDR2 is FQGNSA. This CDR3 is 16 amino acids long. The CDR3 protein is CASSPESQGAGQPQHF. The CDR3 coding sequence is TGTGCCAGCAGCCCGGAATCACAGGGGGCAGGTCAGCCCCAGCATTTT.

The chain links TRBV7-3 to TRBJ2-1; the match to TRBD1 covers 7 bases. Germline V gene data show CDR1 as SGHTA and CDR2 as FQGTGA. This CDR3 is 16 amino acids long. J gave up 5 bases and V 0 bases, and 7 bases lay outside the gene matches. This chain's CDR3 is CASSLTHRGSNNEQFF. The CDR3 DNA sequence: TGTGCCAGCAGCTTAACCCACAGGGGATCTAACAATGAGCAGTTCTTC. Full variable domain (remainder filled in from reference TRBV7-3 and TRBJ2-1): GAGVSQTPSNKVTEKGKYVELRCDPISGHTALYWYRQSLGQGPEFLIYFQGTGAADDSGLPNDRFFAVRPEGSVSTLKIQRTERGDSAVYLCASSLTHRGSNNEQFFGPGTRLTVL.